The 6 T cell receptor beta chains below all came from one sample that was sequenced in a study of blood T cell repertoires in COVID-19. Libraries were prepared by immunoSEQ multiplex PCR; TCRdb keeps only in-frame clonotypes and omits some of them. The sample shows roughly 340,000 clones, 80% to 90% of them seen only once. Sequencing was performed on peripheral blood. The source of these receptors is a woman in her forties or fifties with COVID-19, enrolled during active disease.

This chain connects TRBV7-9 to TRBJ2-1, with 10 bases matching TRBD2. CDR3 length equals 16 residues. V shed 4 bases and J 5 bases; nucleotides not matched to a gene: 8. Germline V gene sequence: CDR1 SEHNR, CDR2 FQNEAQ (reference sequence). CDR3: CASSSQWTSGNNEQFF. The CDR3 DNA reads TGTGCCAGCAGCTCACAGTGGACTAGCGGAAACAATGAGCAGTTCTTC.

The chain is built from TRBV7-6 and TRBJ2-3; 9 bases fit TRBD2. CDR1 SGHVS and CDR2 FNYEAQ come from the germline V gene. This CDR3 spans 17 amino acids. The V segment lost 1 base and the J segment 2 bases; nucleotides outside the gene matches: 7. The CDR3 here is CASSLEASGTYTDTQYF. The DNA of the CDR3 is TGTGCCAGCAGCTTAGAAGCTAGCGGGACATACACAGATACGCAGTATTTT. Looking up the rest from reference TRBV7-6 and TRBJ2-3 gives the full variable domain: GAGVSQSPRYKVTKRGQDVALRCDPISGHVSLYWYRQALGQGPEFLTYFNYEAQQDKSGLPNDRFSAERPEGSISTLTIQRTEQRDSAMYRCASSLEASGTYTDTQYFGPGTRLTVL.

This chain connects TRBV18 to TRBJ2-7, with TRBD2 matching over 10 bases. CDR3 size: 15 residues. The germline CDR1 and CDR2 sequences are KGHSH and LQKENI. The ends lost 3 bases at V and 2 bases at J; junction bases unmatched: 4. CDR3 nucleotides: TGTGCCAGCTCACCGTACACTAGCGGGACCTACGAGCAGTACTTC. Encoded protein: CASSPYTSGTYEQYF.

This chain connects TRBV7-2 to TRBJ2-7; TRBD2 agrees at 13 bases. Germline lookup yields CDR1 SGHTA and CDR2 FQGNSA. J lost 5 bases, V lost 4 bases, and 2 bases had no gene match. The CDR3 extends over 14 amino acids. CDR3 nucleotide sequence: TGTGCCAGCAGCTCGGGGACTAGCGGGAACGAGCAGTACTTC. Protein product: CASSSGTSGNEQYF.

The chain links TRBV9 to TRBJ1-2; weak D call: TRBD1 (6 bases). The CDR3 totals 16 residues. The germline V and J ends were trimmed by 4 bases and 4 bases, with 20 bases remaining between them. CDR1 SGDLS and CDR2 YYNGEE come from the germline V gene. CDR3 loop: CASSIPLTGILYGYTF. The CDR3 coding sequence is TGTGCCAGCAGCATCCCCCTTACAGGGATTCTCTATGGCTACACCTTC. The full variable domain, in which reference TRBV9 and TRBJ1-2 provide the parts outside the CDR3, is DSGVTQTPKHLITATGQRVTLRCSPRSGDLSVYWYQQSLDQGLQFLIQYYNGEERAKGNILERFSAQQFPDLHSELNLSSLELGDSALYFCASSIPLTGILYGYTFGSGTRLTVV.

On this clone: At one boundary the junction diverges from the germline segment, which might be a read error. The chain employs TRBV12-5 and TRBJ2-7, with TRBD1 matching 10 bases. From germline, CDR1 is LGHNT and CDR2 FRNRAP. This CDR3 contains 13 residues. The CDR3: CASGLLTGTGEEF. CDR3 DNA sequence: TGTGCTAGTGGTTTGCTTACCGGGACAGGGGAAGAATTC.